These 18 T cell receptor beta chains came from one sample sequenced in a study of CD8 T cells in ankylosing spondylitis. MiXCR, applied by TCRdb to the 5' RACE reads, yields one record per CDR3 protein. There are just under 350,000 distinct CDR3 sequences in the sample; under 15% occur only once, and 1.1% lies in the top ten. The sequenced sample was blood, either unsorted or a sorted T cell fraction (not recorded which). Receptors originate from a male donor with ankylosing spondylitis or in good health (not recorded which).

This clonotype was picked up many times. The rearrangement joins TRBV5-1 to TRBJ2-1; D not certain. Germline CDR1 is SGHRS and CDR2 is YFSETQ. This CDR3 region has 13 residues. Trimming stripped 4 bases from V and 9 bases from J, with 14 bases between. The CDR3 protein is CASSDSPTGEQFF. The CDR3 DNA reads as TGCGCCAGCAGCGATTCCCCAACCGGTGAGCAGTTCTTC. The full variable domain, rest sourced from reference TRBV5-1 and TRBJ2-1, is KAGVTQTPRYLIKTRGQQVTLSCSPISGHRSVSWYQQTPGQGLQFLFEYFSETQRNKGNFPGRFSGRQFSNSRSEMNVSTLELGDSALYLCASSDSPTGEQFFGPGTRLTVL.

The chain carries TRBV5-1 and TRBJ2-3; the D is unclear. Germline CDR1 SGHRS, CDR2 YFSETQ. Trimming took off 7 bases at V and 4 bases at J, with 19 bases between the two ends. The CDR3 contains 15 residues. CDR3 in amino acids: CASGSRGSSSDTQYF. CDR3 sequence (DNA): TGCGCCAGCGGTTCTCGCGGAAGTAGTTCAGATACGCAGTATTTT.

This chain connects TRBV24-1 to TRBJ1-4, with 8 bases that match TRBD1. V trimming: 6 bases; J trimming: 5 bases; junction bases outside the gene matches: 13. This CDR3 comprises 17 residues. Per the germline V gene, CDR1 is KGHDR and CDR2 is SFDVKD. DNA for the CDR3: TGTGCCACCAGTCAGGGGGCCCGCCACCGGGGGAATGAAAAACTGTTTTTT. Amino acid sequence: CATSQGARHRGNEKLFF.

This clonotype has only a few counts. The chain joins TRBV20-1 to TRBJ2-3; D uncertain. Germline V gene sequence: CDR1 DFQATT, CDR2 SNEGSKA (reference sequence). This CDR3 region has 11 residues. V lost 5 bases to trimming and J lost 3 bases, with 6 bases between them. The CDR3 coding sequence is TGCAGTGCTCCTAAAACAGATACGCAGTATTTT. Protein: CSAPKTDTQYF.

The chain employs TRBV2 and TRBJ2-3; 10 bases are shared with TRBD1. This CDR3 region has 15 residues. The germline V gene encodes CDR1 SNHLY and CDR2 FYNNEI. V dropped 8 bases and J dropped 2; count of bases not matched to a gene: 7. The CDR3 is CASGAGQGITDTQYF. CDR3 nucleotide sequence: TGTGCCAGCGGGGCGGGACAGGGGATCACAGATACGCAGTATTTT.

The CDR3 coding sequence is TGCGCCAGCAGCTTGGCCGGGCCGACTGAAGCTTTCTTT. Its protein is CASSLAGPTEAFF. The gene calls are TRBV5-1 and TRBJ1-1, with no clear D. V was clipped by 0 bases and J by 5 bases, with 8 bases between them. CDR3 length equals 13 residues. Germline CDR1 SGHRS, CDR2 YFSETQ.

This rearrangement joins TRBV2 to TRBJ2-1; TRBD2 matches at 11 bases. The germline V gene encodes CDR1 SNHLY and CDR2 FYNNEI. Trimming removed 7 bases from V and 3 bases from J; junction bases left unmatched: 2. CDR3 length: 14 residues. This CDR3 is CASKGLAGYNEQFF. The CDR3 coding sequence is TGTGCCAGCAAAGGACTAGCGGGCTACAATGAGCAGTTCTTC.

This clonotype has more than one count but fewer than ten. The genes are TRBV12-3 or TRBV12-4 and TRBJ1-1; 11 nucleotides match TRBD1. CDR3 length: 16 amino acids. V gave up 2 bases and J gave up 3 bases; unmatched junction bases: 5. DNA of the CDR3: TGTGCCAGCAGTTTATCCTGGGGACAGGGGGACACTGAAGCTTTCTTT. Translated: CASSLSWGQGDTEAFF.

J is TRBJ2-1 and V is TRBV27, with 10 positions matching TRBD2. The CDR3 is 17 residues long. V gave up 6 bases and J gave up 10 bases; unmatched junction bases: 18. Germline CDR1 MNHEY, CDR2 SMNVEV (reference sequence). This CDR3 reads CASRPLSGRAPMGEQFF. Here the CDR3 DNA reads TGTGCCAGCAGACCCCTGAGCGGGAGGGCCCCTATGGGCGAGCAGTTCTTC.

DNA for the CDR3: TGTGCCAGCAGCGCCCACCCTGGGACAGGGCGAGAGACCCAGTACTTC. Its protein is CASSAHPGTGRETQYF. The chain couples TRBV21-1 to TRBJ2-5; TRBD1 is the table's D call and was not checked against the DNA. TRBV21-1 is a pseudogene locus. The CDR3 covers 16 residues.

This chain joins TRBV18 and TRBJ2-5; D is uncertain. From germline, CDR1 is KGHSH and CDR2 LQKENI. This CDR3 contains 11 residues. The ends were cut back, 4 bases at V and 5 bases at J, with 5 bases in the middle. Here the CDR3 reads CASSRSETQYF. CDR3 sequence (DNA): TGTGCCAGCTCACGGTCTGAGACCCAGTACTTC.

The CDR3 protein is CASSLDAGMETQYF. The CDR3 nucleotides read TGCGCCAGCAGCTTGGATGCGGGAATGGAGACCCAGTACTTC. The V and J genes are TRBV5-1 and TRBJ2-5; D possibly corresponds to TRBD2 (6 bases). The CDR3 spans 14 residues. Germline values: CDR1 SGHRS, CDR2 YFSETQ. Between the trimmed V and J ends, which lost 0 bases and 5 bases, there was a span of 11 bases.

This clonotype has ten or more counts. This rearrangement joins TRBV5-1 to TRBJ2-7, with 9 bases aligning to TRBD1. CDR3 length: 14 amino acids. After removal of 0 bases from V and 4 bases from J, the junction contained 2 bases not matched to a gene. Germline V lookup: CDR1 SGHRS, CDR2 YFSETQ. The CDR3 nucleotides are TGCGCCAGCAGCTTGGAACAGGGGGCGTACGAGCAGTACTTC. It is translated as CASSLEQGAYEQYF.

This clonotype was seen more than once but under ten times. The rearrangement uses TRBV3-1 and TRBJ1-2; perhaps TRBD1 as D (6 bases). In germline, CDR1 is LGHDT, CDR2 YNNKEL (reference sequence). Trimming cost V 0 bases and J 7 bases, with 9 bases left between them. The CDR3 is 13 residues long. The CDR3 reads CASSQEQGLGYTF. CDR3 sequence (DNA): TGTGCCAGCAGCCAAGAACAGGGACTTGGCTACACCTTC.

This clonotype came up a few times. The chain couples TRBV4-1 to TRBJ2-6; the match to TRBD1 covers 8 bases. Looked up from germline, CDR1 is MGHRA and CDR2 is YSYEKL. Losses at the gene ends were 3 bases for V and 9 bases for J; bases not matched to a gene: 13. The CDR3 covers 17 residues. DNA of the CDR3: TGCGCCAGCAGCCAGGGTGCAGGGGGCCCTACAAACAACGTCCTGACTTTC. It is translated as CASSQGAGGPTNNVLTF.

The rearrangement uses TRBV5-5 and TRBJ2-5, with TRBD2 matching over 9 bases. Germline trimming cut 2 bases from V and 5 bases from J; bases unmatched to any gene: 7. The CDR3 runs to 15 residues. Germline V gene lookup returns CDR1 SGHKS and CDR2 YYEKEE (reference sequence). The CDR3 protein is CASSFAGGPGETQYF. The CDR3 DNA reads TGTGCCAGCAGCTTCGCGGGGGGGCCGGGCGAGACCCAGTACTTC.

The sample holds a few counts of this clonotype. This chain links TRBV5-1 with TRBJ2-3, with D maybe TRBD1 (5 bases). CDR3 size: 14 residues. Germline CDR1 is SGHRS and CDR2 is YFSETQ. V lost 3 bases to trimming and J lost 1 base, with 9 bases between them. For the CDR3, the DNA is TGCGCCAGCAGCTCAAAGGGGCGCACAGATACGCAGTATTTT. Translation: CASSSKGRTDTQYF.

This clonotype was detected a few times. The chain combines TRBV3-1 with TRBJ2-3; possibly TRBD2 for D (5 bases). Trimming left V 1 base short and J 4 bases short, with 12 bases between. Germline-derived CDR1 and CDR2 are LGHDT and YNNKEL (reference sequence). The CDR3 consists of 15 residues. For the CDR3, the DNA is TGTGCCAGCAGCCAAGGGCGGGCCGGGCCAGATACGCAGTATTTT. Its translation is CASSQGRAGPDTQYF.